These 24 T cell receptor beta chains originate from one sample sequenced in a study of T cells in Graves' hyperthyroidism and ophthalmopathy. TCR beta CDR3 regions were amplified from RNA. Primed by the HTBI set, a first-round RT-PCR was run on the TCR CDR3. TCRdb reprocessed the multiplex PCR reads via MiXCR and lists one record per CDR3 protein. The sample lists approximately 320,000 distinct CDR3 sequences; 16% were seen once. The sequencing input was blood. The receptor source for this set is a man in his thirties or forties with Graves' hyperthyroidism.

V is TRBV20-1 and J is TRBJ2-1; 7 bases map to TRBD1. The trim removed 3 bases at V and 8 bases at J, leaving 10 bases unmatched. In germline, CDR1 is DFQATT, CDR2 SNEGSKA (reference sequence). The CDR3 contains 14 residues. Here the CDR3 DNA reads TGCAGTGCTAGGTCGACAGGGTGGGAAGATGAGCAGTTCTTC. Protein sequence: CSARSTGWEDEQFF.

In its sample, this clonotype was seen many times. The chain couples TRBV29-1 to TRBJ2-2; no reliable D call. Looked up from germline, CDR1 is SQVTM and CDR2 is ANQGSEA. CDR3 length: 14 residues. Deletions cut 5 bases from V and 0 bases from J, with 10 bases between. CDR3 in DNA: TGCAGCGTTCGGGCAGGCGCGAACACCGGGGAGCTGTTTTTT. Translated: CSVRAGANTGELFF.

In this sample, this clonotype turned up a few times. The V call is TRBV6-5, the J call TRBJ1-3; 8 bases match TRBD1. Trimming at V came to 2 bases and at J to 3 bases, leaving 3 bases not matched to a gene. From germline, CDR1 is MNHEY and CDR2 SVGAGI. CDR3 length equals 15 residues. The chain's CDR3 is CASSYDRGGGNTIYF. The CDR3 nucleotides read TGTGCCAGCAGTTACGACAGGGGAGGTGGAAACACCATATATTTT.

The table lists this clonotype with many counts. V gene TRBV7-9 combines with J gene TRBJ2-1; 9 bases are shared with TRBD2. The V gene end was trimmed by 5 bases and the J gene end by 10 bases; junction bases not matched to a gene: 12. Germline V gene lookup returns CDR1 SEHNR and CDR2 FQNEAQ (reference sequence). There are 15 residues in the CDR3. The CDR3 here is CASSPPAGGGKEQFF. The CDR3 DNA reads as TGTGCCAGCAGCCCCCCTGCGGGAGGGGGGAAAGAGCAGTTCTTC.

In regard to this clonotype: This sequence may be a read error, since a much larger clone differs from it by one base. The gene calls are TRBV6-2 or TRBV6-3 and TRBJ2-1; no definite D call. The length of the CDR3 is 15 residues. Germline V gives CDR1 MNHEY, CDR2 SVGEGT. In DNA form, the CDR3 reads TGTGCCAGCAGTTACTCGATCATCTCTGGAAATGAGCGGTTCTTC. Encoded protein: CASSYSIISGNERFF.

This clonotype came up many times. The chain has TRBV10-3 and TRBJ2-1, with D unresolved. Germline V lookup: CDR1 ENHRY, CDR2 SYGVKD. Trimming cost V 11 bases and J 6 bases, with 23 bases left between them. The CDR3 length is 15 residues. Here the CDR3 DNA reads TGTGCCCTGTCAAGGGCCCTCGGTCGGTTCAATGAGCAGTTCTTC. This translates into CALSRALGRFNEQFF.

This clonotype was recorded at least ten times. This sequence joins TRBV20-1 and TRBJ2-1; 8 bases align to TRBD2. The ends lost 5 bases at V and 3 bases at J; junction bases unmatched: 3. The CDR3 covers 13 residues. Germline assignment: CDR1 DFQATT and CDR2 SNEGSKA (reference sequence). The DNA for the CDR3 is TGCAGTGCTCCCGGGACTAGCTACAATGAGCAGTTCTTC. Protein product: CSAPGTSYNEQFF.

The chain couples TRBV19 to TRBJ2-1, with D hard to call. With 1 base removed from V and 0 bases from J, the gap between germline ends came to 7 bases. This CDR3 is built from 15 residues. Germline CDR1 LNHDA, CDR2 SQIVND (reference sequence). This CDR3 reads CASSIAVSSYNEQFF. CDR3 in DNA: TGTGCCAGTAGTATAGCCGTAAGCTCCTACAATGAGCAGTTCTTC.

This clonotype was counted only a few times. In nucleotides, the CDR3 is TGCAGCGTTGAATGGGACACAGGCCGGGGTGCGCAGTATTTT. It yields the protein CSVEWDTGRGAQYF. This chain connects TRBV29-1 to TRBJ2-3, with D possibly TRBD1 on 6 matching bases. From germline, CDR1 is SQVTM and CDR2 ANQGSEA. The CDR3 runs to 14 residues. V lost 2 bases to trimming and J lost 10 bases, with 19 bases between them.

As to this clonotype: Mismatch with germline at one junction end may stem from a read error. The chain couples TRBV11-2 to TRBJ2-2; TRBD2 is a possible D gene (5 bases). Germline V gene data show CDR1 as SGHAT and CDR2 as FQNNGV. The CDR3 covers 12 residues. CDR3 in amino acids: CASSLVSGELCF. In nucleotides, the CDR3 is TGTGCCAGCAGCTTAGTGTCCGGGGAGCTGTGTTTT.

This clonotype was detected many times. The chain uses TRBV28 and TRBJ2-4; a possible D gene is TRBD1 (6 bases). The V gene lost 9 bases and the J gene lost 1 base, with 13 bases spanning the gap. Looked up from germline, CDR1 is MDHEN and CDR2 is SYDVKM. This CDR3 spans 14 amino acids. The CDR3 protein is CASLGADAKNIQYF. The CDR3 nucleotides are TGTGCCAGTCTGGGGGCGGACGCCAAAAACATTCAGTACTTC.

With regard to this clonotype: At one of its ends the junction is not consistent with the germline gene, which may arise from a read error. V gene TRBV9 combines with J gene TRBJ2-2; possibly TRBD2 for D (6 bases). CDR1 is SGDLS and CDR2 is YYNGEE in the germline V gene. This CDR3 has 15 amino acids. CDR3 in DNA: TGTGCCAGCAGCGTAGAGAGTGGAGTGGGCGGGGAGCAGTTTTTT. Protein product: CASSVESGVGGEQFF.

The chain recombines TRBV6-1 with TRBJ2-7; D uncertain. CDR3 size: 11 residues. Germline CDR1 is MNHNS and CDR2 is SASEGT. V shed 7 bases and J shed 5 bases, with 9 bases lying between them. In DNA, the CDR3 is TGTGCCAGCAAGACCTTCCACGAGCAGTACTTC. Amino acids: CASKTFHEQYF.

This clonotype was detected many times. The CDR3 here is CASSYSALAETQYF. The CDR3 DNA is TGTGCCAGCAGTTACTCGGCCCTTGCAGAGACCCAGTACTTC. The chain joins TRBV6-6 to TRBJ2-5; D gene ambiguous. CDR1 is MNHNY, CDR2 SVGAGI, per germline (reference sequence). CDR3 length equals 14 residues. Trimming removed 0 bases from V and 4 bases from J, with 9 bases in between.

This clonotype came up once. V is TRBV28 and J is TRBJ2-7, with 15 positions matching TRBD2. V lost 5 bases to trimming and J lost 2 bases; unmatched junction nucleotides: 7. The germline gives CDR1 MDHEN, CDR2 SYDVKM. This CDR3 has 17 residues. The CDR3 DNA follows: TGTGCCAGCAGTCTCGGACTAGCGGGAGGGGAACCCTACGAGCAGTACTTC. The encoded protein is CASSLGLAGGEPYEQYF. Based on the CDR3 plus reference TRBV28 and TRBJ2-7, the full variable domain is DVKVTQSSRYLVKRTGEKVFLECVQDMDHENMFWYRQDPGLGLRLIYFSYDVKMKEKGDIPEGYSVSREKKERFSLILESASTNQTSMYLCASSLGLAGGEPYEQYFGPGTRLTVT.

This clonotype was seen ten or more times. V gene TRBV28 combines with J gene TRBJ2-1; the match to TRBD2 covers 8 bases. CDR1 and CDR2 from the germline V gene are MDHEN and SYDVKM. The trim removed 5 bases at V and 5 bases at J, leaving 11 bases unmatched. The CDR3 is 16 residues long. CDR3 in amino acids: CASSPVRGGYHNEQFF. In nucleotides, the CDR3 is TGTGCCAGCAGTCCGGTACGGGGGGGCTATCACAATGAGCAGTTCTTC.

V and J are TRBV20-1 and TRBJ2-7; TRBD1 matches at 9 bases. Per the germline V gene, CDR1 is DFQATT and CDR2 is SNEGSKA (reference sequence). V was pared by 5 bases and J by 5 bases, with 10 bases of the junction left unmatched. This CDR3 comprises 14 residues. The CDR3 coding sequence is TGCAGTGCTCCCCGGGACAGGGTGGGCAACGAGCAGTACTTC. It translates to CSAPRDRVGNEQYF.

This clonotype was seen at least ten times. This chain connects TRBV12-3 or TRBV12-4 to TRBJ2-1; no definite D call. Trimming pared 5 bases from V and 0 bases from J, leaving 11 bases between. The CDR3 loop spans 15 amino acids. In DNA form, the CDR3 reads TGTGCCAGCAGTGTAAAGGGTAGCTCCTACAATGAGCAGTTCTTC. This encodes CASSVKGSSYNEQFF.

The table lists this clonotype with many counts. This chain joins TRBV28 and TRBJ2-3, with D possibly TRBD1 on 6 matching bases. The CDR3 runs to 14 residues. CDR1 is MDHEN and CDR2 is SYDVKM in the germline V gene. Deletions cut 7 bases from V and 2 bases from J, with 13 bases between. As DNA, the CDR3 is TGTGCCAGCACCGGCGGACAGATCACAGATACGCAGTATTTT. It translates to CASTGGQITDTQYF.

This clonotype was seen many times. The J gene is TRBJ2-2, the V gene TRBV12-3 or TRBV12-4; D is unclear. The CDR3 runs to 14 residues. Deletions cut 8 bases from V and 1 base from J, with 11 bases between. CDR3 in amino acids: CASQTWENTGELFF. The DNA of the CDR3 is TGTGCCAGCCAAACCTGGGAGAACACCGGGGAGCTGTTTTTT.

This clonotype has only a few counts. The gene calls are TRBV6-2 or TRBV6-3 and TRBJ2-1, with 9 bases aligning to TRBD1. CDR1 MNHEY and CDR2 SVGEGT come from the germline V gene. V lost 6 bases and J lost 6; bases outside the gene matches: 9. The CDR3 spans 15 residues. In nucleotides, the CDR3 is TGTGCCAGCAGCCTCCGGGACAGGGCTTCCAATGAGCAGTTCTTC. This codes for CASSLRDRASNEQFF.

This clonotype was seen repeatedly, ten times or more. DNA for the CDR3: TGTGCCAGCAGCTTAGGCCGGGGAGGCCTCAATCAGCCCCAGCATTTT. It encodes CASSLGRGGLNQPQHF. This chain links TRBV11-3 with TRBJ1-5; D is unclear. The CDR3 covers 16 residues. Trimming left V 1 base short and J 3 bases short, with 13 bases between. The germline CDR1 and CDR2 sequences are SGHNT and YENEEA.

Comments on this clonotype: A junction boundary mismatches the germline segment, possibly from a read error. This chain links TRBV20-1 with TRBJ2-1; D perhaps matches TRBD2 (5 bases). Germline V gives CDR1 DFQATT, CDR2 SNEGSKA (reference sequence). The CDR3 contains 15 residues. This CDR3 reads CSARGTLGSYSEQFF. In nucleotides, the CDR3 is TGCAGTGCTAGAGGGACTTTAGGCTCCTACAGTGAGCAGTTCTTC.

The CDR3 DNA reads TGTGCCAGCAGACCTACCCGAGGAAACACCATATATTTT. As protein: CASRPTRGNTIYF. The chain links TRBV7-9 to TRBJ1-3, with no clear D. The CDR3 length is 13 residues. V dropped 6 bases and J dropped 4 bases, with 10 bases sitting between them. Germline lookup yields CDR1 SEHNR and CDR2 FQNEAQ (reference sequence).